This TCR beta chain originates from a study of early T cells in non-severe SARS-CoV-2 infection. Germline values: CDR1 SGHNT, CDR2 YENEEA. The CDR3 has 15 residues. V was trimmed by 1 base and J by 0 bases, leaving 7 bases between them. MiXCR, run by TCRdb on the 5' RACE reads, gives a single entry per CDR3 protein. The profile covers approximately 73,000 distinct CDR3 sequences, with about 11% appearing a single time and about 4.8% taken by the ten largest. The source material was whole blood. The TCR sequence derives from an adult who was a healthcare worker with PCR-confirmed SARS-CoV-2 infection or an uninfected control (not recorded which). The rearrangement links TRBV11-3 to TRBJ2-1, with a possible D match to TRBD2 (5 bases). CDR3 protein: CASSLGESSYNEQFF. In DNA, the CDR3 is TGTGCCAGCAGCTTAGGGGAGAGCTCCTACAATGAGCAGTTCTTC.